These 17 T cell receptor beta chains share one sample of origin, sequenced in a study of graft-versus-host responses after intestinal transplantation. This table comes from immunoSEQ multiplex PCR, and its TCRdb copy is limited to in-frame clones, with some not included. This table holds some 35,000 clones, approximately 95% found once. These receptors lack a known antigen. Source: unstimulated CD4+ T cells sorted from spleen or lymph node cells, taken before transplant. These receptors originate from a human donor who was the organ donor for an intestinal transplant.

V usage is TRBV6-5 and J usage is TRBJ1-6; D may be TRBD1 (5 bases). Per germline, CDR1 MNHEY and CDR2 SVGAGI. The CDR3 sequence is 13 residues long. Trimming pared 8 bases from V and 4 bases from J, leaving 9 bases between. CDR3 region: CASGRGYNSPLHF. The CDR3 DNA is TGTGCCAGCGGAAGGGGTTATAATTCACCCCTCCACTTT.

In its sample, this clone was seen a few times. V gene TRBV7-9 combines with J gene TRBJ2-3, with a possible D match to TRBD2 (6 bases). Trimming took off 5 bases at V and 0 bases at J, with 15 bases between the two ends. The germline gives CDR1 SEHNR, CDR2 FQNEAQ (reference sequence). The length of the CDR3 is 16 residues. The CDR3 DNA is TGTGCCAGCAGCCCCGGCTGGACTATCAGCACAGATACGCAGTATTTT. Its protein product is CASSPGWTISTDTQYF.

This clone came up once. The chain is built from TRBV9 and TRBJ1-1; D may be TRBD1 (6 bases). The CDR3 contains 14 residues. Trimming shortened V by 0 bases and J by 4 bases, and 10 bases separated the two germline ends. From germline, CDR1 is SGDLS and CDR2 YYNGEE. The CDR3 bases are TGTGCCAGCAGCGTAGATCTCAGGGGCACTGAAGCTTTCTTT. This gives the protein CASSVDLRGTEAFF.

The rearrangement uses TRBV6-5 and TRBJ1-6; D gene ambiguous. The V end lost 5 bases, the J end lost 9 bases, and 11 bases lay between the germline ends. The length of the CDR3 is 13 residues. Germline CDR1 reads MNHEY; CDR2 reads SVGAGI. The CDR3 spells CASSPTLVSPLHF. The CDR3 DNA reads TGTGCCAGCAGTCCTACCTTGGTTTCACCCCTCCACTTT.

V usage is TRBV29-1 and J usage is TRBJ2-7, with D unclear. Trimming left V 7 bases short and J 2 bases short, with 12 bases between. This CDR3 spans 12 amino acids. The V gene's germline CDR1 is SQVTM and CDR2 ANQGSEA. The CDR3, as DNA: TGCAGCGGCGGATTGCGAGCCTACGAGCAGTACTTC. It translates to CSGGLRAYEQYF.

This sequence joins TRBV16 and TRBJ2-1; possible D gene TRBD2, 5 bases. V gave up 0 bases and J gave up 0 bases, with 15 bases separating them. CDR3 length: 18 amino acids. CDR1 and CDR2 from the germline V gene are KGHSY and FQNENV. The CDR3 coding sequence is TGTGCCAGCAGCCAATCCGCGGGCCCCACACGCTCCTACAATGAGCAGTTCTTC. Translated, it gives CASSQSAGPTRSYNEQFF.

CDR3 sequence (DNA): TGTGCCAGCAGTCTCCTCCGGACAGGGGGTAACTATGGCTACACCTTC. Translating it yields CASSLLRTGGNYGYTF. The V call is TRBV27, the J call TRBJ1-2, with 10 bases identical to TRBD1. V lost 5 bases and J lost 1; bases outside the gene matches: 7. The CDR3 runs to 16 residues. CDR1 and CDR2 (germline): MNHEY, SMNVEV (reference sequence).

This chain uses TRBV6-6 with TRBJ2-4; D possibly corresponds to TRBD2 (6 bases). Trimming cost V 9 bases and J 5 bases, with 11 bases left between them. The CDR3 has 12 amino acids. Germline CDR1 is MNHNY and CDR2 is SVGAGI (reference sequence). CDR3 nucleotide sequence: TGTGCCAGTCGGAGGGTCGAAAACATTCAGTACTTC. It codes for CASRRVENIQYF.

A remark on this clone: The sample has other DNA sequences that encode this CDR3 too. This rearrangement joins TRBV7-2 to TRBJ1-1; 10 bases agree with TRBD1. The CDR3 extends over 15 amino acids. V lost 7 bases to trimming and J lost 7 bases; unmatched junction nucleotides: 12. Germline CDR1 reads SGHTA; CDR2 reads FQGNSA. This chain's CDR3 is CASKRVTGGAGEAFF. The CDR3 bases are TGTGCCAGCAAGAGAGTGACAGGGGGCGCAGGTGAAGCTTTCTTT.

The chain employs TRBV5-4 and TRBJ2-3; 15 bases match TRBD2. The junction had 9 bases not matched to a gene; V was cut back by 4 bases and J by 3 bases. The germline V gene encodes CDR1 SGHNT and CDR2 YYREEE (reference sequence). The CDR3 covers 18 residues. The CDR3 DNA is TGTGCCAGCAGCGTGGGACTAGCGGGGGGTGGACGGACAGATACGCAGTATTTT. Translating gives CASSVGLAGGGRTDTQYF.

This clone has just one count. The chain uses TRBV11-2 and TRBJ2-3; D is tentatively TRBD1 or TRBD2 (5 bases each). Trimming took off 5 bases at V and 1 base at J, with 10 bases between the two ends. This CDR3 is 14 amino acids long. CDR1 and CDR2 (germline): SGHAT, FQNNGV. Here the CDR3 reads CASSGWDRTDTQYF. The CDR3 bases are TGTGCCAGCAGCGGATGGGACCGCACAGATACGCAGTATTTT.

This clone was found a few times. J is TRBJ2-2 and V is TRBV5-1; 8 bases are a match to TRBD2. The ends lost 0 bases at V and 3 bases at J; junction bases unmatched: 1. This CDR3 region has 15 residues. Germline assignment: CDR1 SGHRS and CDR2 YFSETQ. This CDR3 reads CASSLAGGHTGELFF. CDR3 nucleotide sequence: TGCGCCAGCAGCTTGGCGGGGGGGCACACCGGGGAGCTGTTTTTT.

V and J are TRBV6-5 and TRBJ1-4, with D perhaps TRBD1 (5 bases). Germline V CDR1 and CDR2: MNHEY, SVGAGI. There are 15 residues in the CDR3. The V gene lost 6 bases and the J gene lost 0 bases, with 11 bases spanning the gap. The CDR3 DNA follows: TGTGCCAGCAGACGAGGGGCCACAACTAATGAAAAACTGTTTTTT. Protein product: CASRRGATTNEKLFF.

The rearrangement uses TRBV6-1 and TRBJ2-7, with TRBD2 matching over 8 bases. Germline V CDR1 and CDR2: MNHNS, SASEGT. The CDR3 extends over 15 amino acids. Trimming at V came to 6 bases and at J to 6 bases, leaving 13 bases not matched to a gene. The CDR3: CASRVGLGVTGEQYF. The CDR3 DNA reads TGTGCCAGCAGGGTGGGACTAGGTGTGACGGGCGAGCAGTACTTC.

J is TRBJ1-1 and V is TRBV30; D uncertain. Trimming shortened V by 5 bases and J by 1 base, and 14 bases separated the two germline ends. Germline V CDR1 and CDR2: GTSNPN, SVGIG (reference sequence). CDR3 length: 14 amino acids. In DNA form, the CDR3 reads TGTGCCTGGGCGCCGTGGCCACGGAACACTGAAGCTTTCTTT. Translating gives CAWAPWPRNTEAFF.

The genes are TRBV30 and TRBJ1-3, with D possibly TRBD1 on 5 matching bases. CDR1 and CDR2 (germline): GTSNPN, SVGIG (reference sequence). The V end was cut by 0 bases, the J end by 0 bases, with 9 bases between. The CDR3 loop spans 15 amino acids. The CDR3 bases are TGTGCCTGGAGTGTATTTGGGGGCTCTGGAAACACCATATATTTT. This gives the protein CAWSVFGGSGNTIYF.

J is TRBJ1-2 and V is TRBV7-9, with D maybe TRBD1 (5 bases). Per the germline V gene, CDR1 is SEHNR and CDR2 is FQNEAQ (reference sequence). The CDR3 is 14 amino acids. V lost 3 bases to trimming and J lost 2 bases, with 10 bases between them. CDR3 coding DNA: TGTGCCAGCAGCTTGGTGGAGGGGAACTATGGCTACACCTTC. Its translation: CASSLVEGNYGYTF.